This record covers a single TCR beta chain. The entry originates in a study of T cells after yellow fever vaccination. The TCR cDNA carried a universal primer site and UMIs from 5'RACE template switching. TCRdb redid the calling of the 5' RACE reads with MiXCR, one entry per CDR3 protein. The data show 500,000 to 700,000 distinct CDR3 sequences, 15% to 20% seen once. Germline lookup yields CDR1 SQVTM and CDR2 ANQGSEA. This CDR3 contains 13 residues. V shed 7 bases and J shed 1 base, with 14 bases lying between them. The receptor's source is a man aged 25 to 40 who received the YFV17D yellow fever vaccine. The chain recombines TRBV29-1 with TRBJ2-7; D is perhaps TRBD2 (6 bases). The sample here was PBMCs, taken 15 days after the yellow fever booster vaccination. In DNA, the CDR3 is TGCAGCGCGGAGGGTGGCGCTTCCTACGAGCAGTACTTC. It yields the protein CSAEGGASYEQYF.